The 18 T cell receptor beta chains below all came from one sample that was sequenced in a study of cytomegalovirus exposure and HLA in healthy donors. The primer mix had 60 Vbeta and 13 Jbeta primers. Some clones are missing from TCRdb's copy, which holds only in-frame ones; the method was immunoSEQ multiplex PCR. This sample has about 170,000 clones, with 80% to 85% found just once. The sample comprised PBMCs. The source is a male donor in good health and CMV-seronegative.

V gene TRBV25-1 combines with J gene TRBJ2-3; perhaps TRBD1 as D (7 bases). The CDR3 length is 16 residues. Germline CDR1 reads MGHDK; CDR2 reads SYGVNS. V was clipped by 6 bases and J by 4 bases, with 20 bases between them. CDR3 sequence: CASRKGQGGGADTQYF. CDR3 bases: TGTGCCAGCAGGAAGGGCCAGGGGGGAGGCGCAGATACGCAGTATTTT. Complete variable domain (other parts from reference TRBV25-1 and TRBJ2-3): EADIYQTPRYLVIGTGKKITLECSQTMGHDKMYWYQQDPGMELHLIHYSYGVNSTEKGDLSSESTVSRIRTEHFPLTLESARPSHTSQYLCASRKGQGGGADTQYFGPGTRLTVL.

V and J are TRBV4-3 and TRBJ1-5, with unresolved D. In germline, CDR1 is LGHNA, CDR2 YSLEER. CDR3 length: 14 residues. The germline V and J ends were trimmed by 3 bases and 0 bases, with 6 bases remaining between them. CDR3 protein: CASSQEVSNQPQHF. Written as DNA, the CDR3 is TGCGCCAGCAGCCAGGAGGTTAGCAATCAGCCCCAGCATTTT.

The chain uses TRBV6-1 and TRBJ2-2; TRBD2 matches 12 bases. Unmatched junction bases numbered 5, after V lost 5 bases and J lost 7 bases. This CDR3 contains 15 residues. CDR1 is MNHNS, CDR2 SASEGT, per germline. CDR3 region: CASSRLAGAFGELFF. CDR3 in DNA: TGTGCCAGCAGTCGACTAGCGGGAGCATTCGGGGAGCTGTTTTTT.

This clone has a single count. The chain recombines TRBV11-3 with TRBJ1-5, with D perhaps matching TRBD1 (6 bases). The germline V gene has CDR1 SGHNT and CDR2 YENEEA. The CDR3 contains 18 residues. The germline V and J ends were trimmed by 1 base and 4 bases, with 20 bases remaining between them. In DNA, the CDR3 is TGTGCCAGCAGCTTAGTCACCAGGGGAAAAGAAGAAAATCAGCCCCAGCATTTT. It encodes CASSLVTRGKEENQPQHF.

V and J are TRBV7-9 and TRBJ1-6; D is uncertain. The CDR3 runs to 15 residues. V was trimmed by 1 base and J by 0 bases, leaving 4 bases between them. Germline CDR1 SEHNR, CDR2 FQNEAQ (reference sequence). CDR3 bases: TGTGCCAGCAGCTTAGAGAGCTCCTATAATTCACCCCTCCACTTT. This codes for CASSLESSYNSPLHF.

The J gene is TRBJ1-3, the V gene TRBV18; D is uncertain. The CDR3 sequence is 14 residues long. Trimming removed 2 bases from V and 0 bases from J, with 5 bases in between. Per the germline V gene, CDR1 is KGHSH and CDR2 is LQKENI. CDR3 loop: CASSPTSSGNTIYF. CDR3 DNA: TGTGCCAGCTCACCAACAAGCTCTGGAAACACCATATATTTT.

Comments on this clone: Other DNA variants within this sample encode the same CDR3. The V call is TRBV5-4, the J call TRBJ1-5; D is perhaps TRBD1 (6 bases). The V and J ends lost 5 bases and 5 bases respectively, with 11 bases between them. Germline loops: CDR1 SGHNT, CDR2 YYREEE (reference sequence). This CDR3 is 13 amino acids long. The CDR3 coding sequence is TGTGCCAGCAGTTTAGGGGGGGATCAGCCCCAGCATTTT. Translating it yields CASSLGGDQPQHF. Variable domain in full (rest from reference TRBV5-4 and TRBJ1-5): ETGVTQSPTHLIKTRGQQVTLRCSSQSGHNTVSWYQQALGQGPQFIFQYYREEENGRGNFPPRFSGLQFPNYSSELNVNALELDDSALYLCASSLGGDQPQHFGDGTRLSIL.

There are a few counts of this clone. The chain is built from TRBV6-5 and TRBJ2-7, with D perhaps matching TRBD2 (6 bases). The CDR3 extends over 16 amino acids. CDR1 is MNHEY, CDR2 SVGAGI, per germline. Trimming stripped 1 base from V and 3 bases from J, with 16 bases between. The CDR3 DNA reads as TGTGCCAGCAGTTACTGGGGAGGTGGGGAAGTCTACGAGCAGTACTTC. Amino acid sequence: CASSYWGGGEVYEQYF.

J is TRBJ2-1 and V is TRBV5-1; 9 positions match TRBD2. V lost 4 bases and J lost 7; bases outside the gene matches: 12. Looked up from germline, CDR1 is SGHRS and CDR2 is YFSETQ. This CDR3 region has 16 residues. The CDR3 nucleotides read TGCGCCAGCAGCCCACCGGGACTAGCAGGGCTTAATGAGCAGTTCTTC. This translates into CASSPPGLAGLNEQFF.

V usage is TRBV19 and J usage is TRBJ1-2, with TRBD1 matching over 7 bases. V trimming: 3 bases; J trimming: 5 bases; junction bases outside the gene matches: 9. The CDR3 has 15 residues. In germline, CDR1 is LNHDA, CDR2 SQIVND (reference sequence). The CDR3 sequence: CASSIGQARGYGYTF. Written as DNA, the CDR3 is TGTGCCAGTAGTATCGGACAGGCACGGGGGTATGGCTACACCTTC.

V gene TRBV2 combines with J gene TRBJ1-2; D gene ambiguous. The CDR3 has 12 amino acids. Between the trimmed V and J ends, which lost 4 bases and 5 bases, there was a span of 8 bases. Germline values: CDR1 SNHLY, CDR2 FYNNEI. In DNA form, the CDR3 reads TGTGCCAGCAGTGTCACATTATATGGCTACACCTTC. Protein sequence: CASSVTLYGYTF.

The chain recombines TRBV9 with TRBJ2-2; D might be TRBD1 (6 bases). The CDR3 is 17 amino acids. V was pared by 0 bases and J by 3 bases, with 15 bases between. Germline-derived CDR1 and CDR2 are SGDLS and YYNGEE. The CDR3 bases are TGTGCCAGCAGCGTAGCTTGGGGGCTTAGGGACACCGGGGAGCTGTTTTTT. Protein product: CASSVAWGLRDTGELFF. The entire variable domain, with the rest obtained from reference TRBV9 and TRBJ2-2, is as follows: DSGVTQTPKHLITATGQRVTLRCSPRSGDLSVYWYQQSLDQGLQFLIQYYNGEERAKGNILERFSAQQFPDLHSELNLSSLELGDSALYFCASSVAWGLRDTGELFFGEGSRLTVL.

This rearrangement joins TRBV5-8 to TRBJ1-3; perhaps TRBD1 as D (6 bases). CDR3 length equals 16 residues. Germline-derived CDR1 and CDR2 are SGHTS and YDEGEE. V dropped 4 bases and J dropped 0 bases, with 14 bases sitting between them. The CDR3 DNA reads as TGTGCCAGCAGCCCGGGGGGCTGGAGCTCTGGAAACACCATATATTTT. This gives the protein CASSPGGWSSGNTIYF.

V and J are TRBV5-4 and TRBJ1-1; 8 bases are shared with TRBD1. This CDR3 region has 14 residues. V was pared by 3 bases and J by 1 base, with 2 bases of the junction left unmatched. Per the germline V gene, CDR1 is SGHNT and CDR2 is YYREEE (reference sequence). The CDR3 bases are TGTGCCAGCAGCTCTGGGACAGGGAACACTGAAGCTTTCTTT. This codes for CASSSGTGNTEAFF.

This rearrangement joins TRBV4-1 to TRBJ2-1; 8 bases line up with TRBD1. CDR1 and CDR2 (germline): MGHRA, YSYEKL. With V trimmed by 7 bases and J by 10 bases, 12 bases remained unmatched. The CDR3 runs to 14 residues. Written as DNA, the CDR3 is TGCGCCAGCACGTGGGACAGGTTTAGTCTGGAGCAGTTCTTC. This translates into CASTWDRFSLEQFF.

The V call is TRBV6-5, the J call TRBJ2-7; TRBD1 agrees at 7 bases. This CDR3 is built from 14 residues. The J segment lost 0 bases and the V segment lost 6 bases, leaving 5 bases of the junction unmatched. In germline, CDR1 is MNHEY, CDR2 SVGAGI. The CDR3: CASSGQESSYEQYF. As DNA, the CDR3 is TGTGCCAGCAGCGGACAGGAAAGCTCCTACGAGCAGTACTTC.

This chain uses TRBV2 with TRBJ1-2; no definite D call. The CDR3 sequence is 13 residues long. The germline V gene encodes CDR1 SNHLY and CDR2 FYNNEI. The V and J ends lost 2 bases and 7 bases respectively, with 11 bases between them. CDR3 sequence reads: CASSERGIGGYTF. The CDR3 nucleotides are TGTGCCAGCAGTGAACGAGGGATCGGTGGCTACACCTTC.

This clone came up a few times. This chain connects TRBV6-4 to TRBJ1-5; 8 positions match TRBD1. The V gene's germline CDR1 is MRHNA and CDR2 SNTAGT. The V segment lost 1 base and the J segment 7 bases; nucleotides outside the gene matches: 12. The CDR3 extends over 17 amino acids. CDR3 sequence (DNA): TGTGCCAGCAGTGACTACCTCCCAGGGGGCGCGGAGCAGCCCCAGCATTTT. This codes for CASSDYLPGGAEQPQHF.